Sequencing of this T cell receptor beta chain was carried out in a study of PD-L1 blockade in urothelial cancer. As for time point: pretreatment peripheral blood. This clone was observed a single time. TCRdb keeps only in-frame clones here, not all; method: immunoSEQ multiplex PCR. Altogether tens of thousands of clones are present, 86% being singletons, with the ten largest covering 15%. Germline CDR1 SGHRS, CDR2 YFSETQ. Deletions cut 2 bases from V and 2 bases from J, with 7 bases between. The CDR3 contains 13 residues. The source of this sequence is a man in his 60s with urothelial cancer. The chain is built from TRBV5-1 and TRBJ1-2, with TRBD1 as a possible D gene (5 bases). The material sequenced was PBMCs, taken around atezolizumab (anti-PD-L1) treatment. The CDR3 here is CASSLDSNYGYTF. The CDR3 DNA sequence: TGCGCCAGCAGCTTAGACAGCAACTATGGCTACACCTTC.